This T cell receptor beta chain was sequenced for a study of technical replicates of blood from a few donors. TCRdb's copy holds only in-frame clones and misses some; the assay was immunoSEQ multiplex PCR. The repertoire holds tens of thousands of clones, with 90% to 95% as singletons. The CDR3 is made up of 16 amino acids. The trim removed 1 base at V and 4 bases at J, leaving 3 bases unmatched. CDR1 and CDR2 (germline): SGHNT, YYREEE (reference sequence). The sequence derives from a human donor in good health. Sample: T cells isolated from PBMCs. The rearrangement links TRBV5-4 to TRBJ2-3; 13 bases match TRBD2. The CDR3 nucleotides read TGTGCCAGCAGCTTGCAGGGACTAGCGGGACCAGATACGCAGTATTTT. The encoded protein is CASSLQGLAGPDTQYF. Full variable domain (rest looked up from reference TRBV5-4 and TRBJ2-3): ETGVTQSPTHLIKTRGQQVTLRCSSQSGHNTVSWYQQALGQGPQFIFQYYREEENGRGNFPPRFSGLQFPNYSSELNVNALELDDSALYLCASSLQGLAGPDTQYFGPGTRLTVL.